This T cell receptor (beta chain) was sequenced in a study of blood T cell repertoires in COVID-19. Across the study: The study drew acute and convalescent COVID-19 samples from the United States, Italy and Spain.

In the original analysis: Cell counts per sample came from amplifying reference gene primers. TCRdb's table, derived via immunoSEQ multiplex PCR, lists solely in-frame clones and lacks some. That table supplies the V and J calls and clone size; D and trimming were determined from the DNA. The sample carries around 460,000 clones, approximately 90% recorded once. While infection was still active, Seattle patients were enrolled and then followed longitudinally. Trimming took off 6 bases at V and 8 bases at J, with 22 bases between the two ends. The germline CDR1 and CDR2 sequences are SNHLY and FYNNEI. This CDR3 contains 15 residues.

The clonotype comes from a man younger than 35 with COVID-19, enrolled during active disease. The rearrangement joins TRBV2 to TRBJ1-2; D is possibly TRBD1 (5 bases). The material sequenced was peripheral blood. The chain's CDR3 is CASRLQEGVSGGYTF. The DNA for the CDR3 is TGTGCCAGCAGATTACAGGAGGGTGTTTCGGGCGGCTACACCTTC.